Here is one TCR beta chain with its context. These data belong to a study of Ad26.COV2.S vaccination and SARS-CoV-2 variants. Treatment given: some 20 received Ad26.COV2.S at low or high dose, single or two shots; a few received placebo; per-sample allocation not given. Samples were taken on day 63 after the first vaccine or placebo injection. An adult donor aged 18-55 years was enrolled in Boston. Sequencing was performed with immunoSEQ multiplex PCR; in TCRdb, only in-frame clones are kept and a portion is missing. The data contain roughly 400,000 clones, around 93% of them singletons. Germline V lookup: CDR1 GTSNPN, CDR2 SVGIG (reference sequence). V lost 4 bases to trimming and J lost 3 bases, with 11 bases between them. The CDR3 has 13 residues.

Sample: peripheral blood, taken in a trial of Ad26.COV2.S vaccine versus placebo. This TCR came from a person between 18 and 65 years old who received the Ad26.COV2.S COVID-19 vaccine or a placebo. The chain links TRBV30 to TRBJ2-3, with D hard to call. Here the CDR3 reads CAWTRWGTDTQYF. DNA for the CDR3: TGTGCCTGGACAAGGTGGGGAACAGATACGCAGTATTTT.